This entry is about one T cell receptor beta chain. 0.5 to 1 ug RNA was reverse transcribed with random hexamers. An immunoSEQ multiplex PCR generated amplified TCR beta CDR3 products spanning 54 Vbeta and 13 Jbeta. TCRdb re-called the immunoSEQ multiplex PCR reads with MiXCR, one entry per CDR3 protein. The table includes 160,000 or so distinct CDR3 sequences, roughly 95% detected once. These data originate in a study of CD8 T cells in Susac syndrome. V was pared by 3 bases and J by 7 bases, with 19 bases of the junction left unmatched. Germline values: CDR1 DFQATT, CDR2 SNEGSKA (reference sequence). The CDR3 is made up of 17 amino acids.

Input material: CD8+ T cells from PBMCs. The chain recombines TRBV20-1 with TRBJ2-5, with TRBD2 matching 8 bases. The clonotype comes from a human donor with multiple sclerosis. This chain's CDR3 is CSARSSGLAGPIGTQYF. In DNA form, the CDR3 reads TGCAGTGCTAGGTCCTCGGGCTTAGCGGGGCCAATAGGGACCCAGTACTTC.